This T cell receptor beta chain was sequenced during a study of blood T cell repertoires in COVID-19. About the research overall: T cells, B-cell-depleted T cells, or PBMCs supplied cDNA or gDNA.

This clone came up a few times. The CDR3 sequence is 15 residues long. Trimming left V 5 bases short and J 3 bases short, with 17 bases between. From germline, CDR1 is SEHNR and CDR2 FQNEAQ (reference sequence). The assay was immunoSEQ multiplex PCR, and TCRdb's table has in-frame clones only and misses some. Of 180,000 or so clones in the sample, around nine tenths are singletons; the top ten hold 3.7%. This TCR came from a man aged 18 to 30 with active or convalescent COVID-19. This rearrangement joins TRBV7-9 to TRBJ2-7; D is perhaps TRBD1 (6 bases). Specimen: peripheral blood. In nucleotides, the CDR3 is TGTGCCAGCAGCCCCGGGACACTGAGAGTCTACGAGCAGTACGTC. Amino acids: CASSPGTLRVYEQYV.